A selection of T cell receptor beta chains follows, all from one sample in a study of cytomegalovirus exposure and HLA in healthy donors. Repertoires were generated with immunoSEQ multiplex PCR, while TCRdb's copy carries only in-frame clones and drops some. Among approximately 100,000 clones listed, 55% to 75% were seen once. Sequencing was done on a sample of PBMCs. These receptor sequences come from a man aged 55 to 70 in good health and CMV-seronegative. Each CDR3 is given with its conserved first and last residue. The D gene is left open where the match is weak. Clone size is given for some rows only: seen once, a few or many times, or a class if the clone is expanded.

TRBD2 TRBJ2-1 NA TRBV4-2 CASSLPSRTSGFYNEQFF TGTGCCAGCAGCCTACCCTCCAGGACTAGCGGGTTCTACAATGAGCAGTTCTTC
NA TRBJ1-6 NA TRBV5-1 CASSLDLVTSSTLINSPLHF TGCGCCAGCAGCTTGGATCTAGTCACCTCCAGTACTTTGATAAATTCACCCCTCCACTTT
TRBD2 TRBJ2-1 NA TRBV7-3 CASSLASGSSYNEQFF TGTGCCAGCAGCTTAGCTAGCGGGAGTTCCTACAATGAGCAGTTCTTC
TRBD2 TRBJ2-7 NA TRBV5-4 CASSGGTSGFLYEQYF TGTGCCAGCAGCGGGGGGACTAGCGGATTCCTCTACGAGCAGTACTTC
TRBD1 TRBJ2-7 few TRBV5-1 CASSFLPGQGGEQYF TGCGCCAGCAGCTTTCTACCGGGACAGGGGGGCGAGCAGTACTTC
TRBD2 TRBJ2-2 NA TRBV6-5 CATTRGGNTGELFF TGTGCCACCACCCGGGGGGGGAACACCGGGGAGCTGTTTTTT
NA TRBJ1-2 NA TRBV15 CATSREKEGRGNGYTF TGTGCCACCAGCAGAGAAAAGGAAGGACGGGGGAATGGCTACACCTTC
NA TRBJ1-2 NA TRBV30 CAWSVQVAGDYTF TGTGCCTGGAGTGTACAGGTGGCAGGGGACTACACCTTC
TRBD2 TRBJ2-5 NA TRBV7-3 CASSRLAYKETQYF TGTGCCAGCAGCCGACTAGCGTATAAAGAGACCCAGTACTTC
NA TRBJ1-6 few TRBV4-1 CASSQDATVDSPLHF TGCGCCAGCAGCCAAGATGCGACAGTTGACTCACCCCTCCACTTT
TRBD2 TRBJ2-1 NA TRBV6-5 CASISSGRAHNEQFF TGTGCCAGCATCTCTAGCGGGAGGGCCCACAATGAGCAGTTCTTC
TRBD1 TRBJ1-1 NA TRBV5-1 CASSTGQGSEAFF TGCGCCAGCAGCACTGGACAGGGCTCTGAAGCTTTCTTT
NA TRBJ1-1 NA TRBV7-9 CASSLSLAGTEAFF TGTGCCAGCAGCCTCAGTCTGGCGGGTACTGAAGCTTTCTTT
TRBD1 TRBJ2-4 few TRBV5-4 CASSSDREDIQYF TGTGCCAGCAGTTCGGACAGGGAAGACATTCAGTACTTC
TRBD2 TRBJ2-1 NA TRBV5-1 CASSFGWTSANEQFF TGCGCCAGCAGCTTCGGGTGGACTAGCGCCAATGAGCAGTTCTTC